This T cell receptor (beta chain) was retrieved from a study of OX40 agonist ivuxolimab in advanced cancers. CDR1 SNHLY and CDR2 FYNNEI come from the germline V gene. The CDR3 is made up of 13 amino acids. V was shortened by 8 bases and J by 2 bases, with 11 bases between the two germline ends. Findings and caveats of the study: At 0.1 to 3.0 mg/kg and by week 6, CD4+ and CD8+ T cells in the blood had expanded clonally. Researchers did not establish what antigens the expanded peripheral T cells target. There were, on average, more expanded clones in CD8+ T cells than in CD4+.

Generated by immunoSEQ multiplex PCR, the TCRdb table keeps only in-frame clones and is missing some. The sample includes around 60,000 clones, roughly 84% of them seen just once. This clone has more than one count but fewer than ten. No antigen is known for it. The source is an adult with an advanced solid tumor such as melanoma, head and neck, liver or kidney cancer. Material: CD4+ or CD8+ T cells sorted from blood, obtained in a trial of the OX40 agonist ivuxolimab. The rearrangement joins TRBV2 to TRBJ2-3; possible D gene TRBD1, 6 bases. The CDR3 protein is CASGGHFTDTQYF. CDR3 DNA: TGTGCCAGCGGGGGACACTTCACAGATACGCAGTATTTT.